These T cell receptor beta chains were read from a single sample in a study of blood T cell repertoires in COVID-19. Clones were read by immunoSEQ multiplex PCR, and TCRdb kept only the in-frame ones, dropping some. Counted here are fewer than 250,000 clones, roughly 84% occurring once; the ten biggest clones make up 10% to 13%. Sequencing was performed on peripheral blood. The receptors were gathered from a woman older than 75 with COVID-19, enrolled during active disease. Both conserved end residues are part of each CDR3. A D gene is named only where the DNA matches it firmly.

TRBD2	TRBV6-5	14	TRBJ2-5	CASRGSGGQETQYF
TRBD2	TRBV2	13	TRBJ2-7	CASSVGRGGEQYF
TRBD2	TRBV7-2	18	TRBJ2-3	CASSLGRAGGASTDTQYF
NA	TRBV19	17	TRBJ2-2	CASSIDWSEGFTGELFF
NA	TRBV18	15	TRBJ1-1	CASSLSWQKNTEAFF
NA	TRBV19	18	TRBJ1-5	CASSIVGTLGYSNQPQHF
NA	TRBV18	14	TRBJ2-2	CASSPDLLTGELFF
NA	TRBV2	12	TRBJ2-3	CASRTGSDTQYF
TRBD1	TRBV5-1	15	TRBJ2-3	CASSGTGGPPDTQYF
TRBD1	TRBV12-3/TRBV12-4	13	TRBJ1-2	CASSLDDRDGYTF
NA	TRBV5-1	12	TRBJ1-1	CASSFSGVDAFF
NA	TRBV12-3/TRBV12-4	13	TRBJ1-1	CASSSTRNTEAFF
NA	TRBV3-1/TRBV3-2	13	TRBJ2-7	CASSQEINYEQYF
TRBD2	TRBV6-5	15	TRBJ2-3	CASSYSGGRADTQYF
NA	TRBV7-6	14	TRBJ2-3	CASSPPRGTDTQYF
NA	TRBV3-1/TRBV3-2	13	TRBJ2-7	CASSHYNSYEQYF
NA	TRBV2	13	TRBJ1-1	CASRDRWNTEAFF
NA	TRBV7-2	14	TRBJ1-1	CASSLVVGGGGAFF
TRBD2	TRBV6-2/TRBV6-3	15	TRBJ2-7	CASSYAAGGPYEQYF
TRBD2	TRBV27	16	TRBJ2-3	CASSLGLAGVTDTQYF
NA	TRBV6-6	13	TRBJ1-1	CASSYLTDSEAFF
NA	TRBV5-1	13	TRBJ1-1	CASSFGGGTEAFF
NA	TRBV7-2	14	TRBJ2-5	CASSLMAGKETQYF
NA	TRBV7-6	12	TRBJ2-1	CASSFHGIEQFF
TRBD1	TRBV15	15	TRBJ2-5	CATSGRQGARETQYF
NA	TRBV28	15	TRBJ2-3	CASSFATVRTDTQYF
TRBD1	TRBV24-1	17	TRBJ2-1	CATSDLGSGTGRNEQFF
TRBD1	TRBV5-1	14	TRBJ1-2	CASSMDRGEGGYTF
TRBD2	TRBV19	15	TRBJ2-2	CASSIGTINTGELFF
TRBD2	TRBV20-1	16	TRBJ2-2	CSASSLAGGNTGELFF
NA	TRBV18	16	TRBJ1-2	CASSPLRGGGNYGYTF
TRBD1	TRBV19	14	TRBJ1-6	CASRAGTENSPLHF
TRBD2	TRBV10-2	16	TRBJ2-1	CASRNSTSGGAHEQFF
NA	TRBV6-2/TRBV6-3	15	TRBJ2-1	CASSYEGAKNNEQFF
NA	TRBV2	13	TRBJ1-1	CASNLRGNTEAFF
TRBD1	TRBV7-2	15	TRBJ2-7	CASSTRTGGVYEQYF
TRBD1	TRBV24-1	15	TRBJ1-2	CATSDLTGGRYGYTF
TRBD1	TRBV19	14	TRBJ1-1	CASSMGQEETEAFF
NA	TRBV7-3	12	TRBJ2-3	CASSDDLYTQYF
TRBD2	TRBV7-9	15	TRBJ2-5	CASSRGSGGAETQYF
NA	TRBV5-1	15	TRBJ2-2	CASSLATTGTGELFF